The rows below give T cell receptor beta chains drawn from one sample of a study of spatial heterogeneity in lung cancer. TCRdb re-analysed the 5' RACE reads in MiXCR, keeping a single row per CDR3 protein. The data contain over 35,000 distinct CDR3 sequences, approximately 10% of them singletons. The sample in question was PBMCs, obtained at follow-up. These receptors were collected from a female donor with early-stage non-small cell lung cancer. The CDR3 runs from the conserved cysteine through the conserved F or W. D genes are given only for firm matches. Clone size is stated in some rows and not others, as once, few, many or a class when expanded.

v_call	d_call	j_call	cdr3_length	clone_size	cdr3_aa	cdr3_nt
TRBV5-6	-	TRBJ2-2	14	-	CASSFPSWTGELFF	TGTGCCAGCAGCTTCCCCTCTTGGACCGGGGAGCTGTTTTTT
TRBV30	TRBD2	TRBJ2-5	13	few	CAWFLAGSGTQYF	TGTGCCTGGTTTCTAGCGGGGTCTGGGACCCAGTACTTC
TRBV3-1	-	TRBJ2-2	14	few	CASSQFKNTGELFF	TGTGCCAGCAGCCAATTTAAGAACACCGGGGAGCTGTTTTTT
TRBV29-1	TRBD2	TRBJ2-1	12	many	CSGERGPNEQFF	TGCAGCGGCGAGCGGGGGCCCAATGAGCAGTTCTTC
TRBV11-2	-	TRBJ1-3	13	-	CASSYLSVGLLYF	TGTGCCAGCAGCTACCTTTCAGTGGGACTGCTATATTTT
TRBV27	-	TRBJ2-7	14	-	CASSMTGPTYEQYF	TGTGCCAGCAGTATGACAGGTCCCACCTACGAGCAGTACTTC
TRBV7-6	TRBD1	TRBJ2-7	16	many	CASSSSTSGTGGEQYF	TGTGCCAGCAGCTCTTCAACATCCGGGACAGGGGGCGAGCAGTACTTC
TRBV12-3/TRBV12-4	TRBD1	TRBJ2-7	15	-	CASTRTGDPSYEQYF	TGTGCCAGCACCCGGACAGGGGACCCCTCCTACGAGCAGTACTTC
TRBV25-1	TRBD1	TRBJ1-6	16	-	CASSVGTGGPRSPLHF	TGTGCCAGCAGTGTGGGGACAGGGGGCCCTAGATCACCCCTCCACTTT
TRBV18	-	TRBJ2-7	14	many	CASSPPGNSYEQYF	TGTGCCAGCTCACCACCCGGGAACTCCTACGAGCAGTACTTC
TRBV14	-	TRBJ1-1	14	-	CASSQTTTGTEAFF	TGTGCCAGCAGCCAAACCACGACAGGCACTGAAGCTTTCTTT
TRBV10-3	-	TRBJ2-3	13	-	CAISRGQADTQYF	TGTGCCATCAGTCGGGGACAAGCAGATACGCAGTATTTT
TRBV2	TRBD1	TRBJ1-6	14	few	CASSPGTGIMVLHF	TGTGCCAGCAGTCCCGGGACAGGGATCATGGTCCTCCACTTT
TRBV6-5	TRBD2	TRBJ2-1	16	-	CASSYSPSGGENEQFF	TGTGCCAGCAGTTACTCTCCTAGCGGGGGGGAAAATGAGCAGTTCTTC
TRBV7-8	TRBD2	TRBJ2-2	18	-	CASSRIRLAGGLTGELFF	TGTGCCAGCAGCCGTATCCGCCTAGCGGGGGGGCTAACCGGGGAGCTGTTTTTT
TRBV11-2	TRBD2	TRBJ2-1	14	many	CASSFSGGAYEQFF	TGTGCCAGCAGCTTTAGCGGGGGGGCTTATGAGCAGTTCTTC
TRBV11-2	TRBD1	TRBJ2-5	15	many	CASSSYRGKRETQYF	TGTGCCAGCAGCTCCTACAGGGGAAAACGAGAGACCCAGTACTTC
TRBV5-4	-	TRBJ1-1	14	few	CASSFGPSGTEAFF	TGTGCCAGCAGCTTCGGACCTTCGGGCACTGAAGCTTTCTTT
TRBV12-3/TRBV12-4	TRBD2	TRBJ2-1	15	-	CASSLQGLGYNEQFF	TGTGCCAGCAGTTTACAAGGACTAGGGTACAATGAGCAGTTCTTC
TRBV10-3	TRBD1	TRBJ2-7	12	few	CATWTGSYEQYF	TGTGCCACCTGGACAGGGTCCTACGAGCAGTACTTC
TRBV7-9	-	TRBJ2-3	13	many	CASSLAGVDTQYF	TGTGCCAGCAGCTTAGCGGGTGTAGATACGCAGTATTTT
TRBV27	-	TRBJ2-7	18	-	CASSSPPGRGRTSYEQYF	TGTGCCAGCAGCTCTCCCCCCGGGCGGGGAAGAACCTCCTACGAGCAGTACTTC
TRBV7-9	TRBD1	TRBJ2-5	14	-	CASSRDRGRETQYF	TGTGCCAGCAGCCGGGACAGGGGAAGAGAGACCCAGTACTTC
TRBV4-1	TRBD1	TRBJ1-3	18	few	CASSQESLGQGRENTIYF	TGCGCCAGCAGCCAAGAATCCCTGGGACAGGGCAGAGAAAACACCATATATTTT
TRBV19	TRBD1	TRBJ2-7	15	-	CASSIAGRGSYEQYF	TGTGCCAGTAGTATAGCGGGCAGGGGGAGCTACGAGCAGTACTTC
TRBV7-2	TRBD2	TRBJ2-3	15	-	CASSSLAASTDTQYF	TGTGCCAGCAGCTCACTAGCGGCTAGCACAGATACGCAGTATTTT